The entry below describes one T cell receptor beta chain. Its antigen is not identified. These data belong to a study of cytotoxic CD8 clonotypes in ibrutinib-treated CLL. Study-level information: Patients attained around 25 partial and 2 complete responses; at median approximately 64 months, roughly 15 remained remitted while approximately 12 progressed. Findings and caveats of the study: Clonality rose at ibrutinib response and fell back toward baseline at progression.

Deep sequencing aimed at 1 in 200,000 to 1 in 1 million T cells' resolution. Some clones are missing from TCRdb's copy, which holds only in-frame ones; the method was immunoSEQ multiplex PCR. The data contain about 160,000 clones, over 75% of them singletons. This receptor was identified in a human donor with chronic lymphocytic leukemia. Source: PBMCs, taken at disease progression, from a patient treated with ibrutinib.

In DNA, the CDR3 is TGTGCCAGCAGCTTAAGGAGGGATTCCAATGAGCAGTTCTTC. Residues: CASSLRRDSNEQFF. V usage is TRBV7-2 and J usage is TRBJ2-1, with D tentatively TRBD2 (6 bases). Germline-derived CDR1 and CDR2 are SGHTA and FQGNSA. The CDR3 has 14 amino acids. V was pared by 2 bases and J by 6 bases, with 11 bases between.